Included here is one T cell receptor beta chain sequence, with context. The V gene's germline CDR1 is LGHDT and CDR2 YNNKEL (reference sequence). V lost 3 bases and J 2 bases, leaving 10 bases between the germline ends. This CDR3 contains 14 residues. Original processing methods: Amplifying reference gene primers gave estimates of nucleated cell counts. TCRdb's copy holds only in-frame clones and misses some; the assay was immunoSEQ multiplex PCR. V, J and clone size reflect that table, while D and trimming were determined from the DNA. The sample yields about 79,000 clones, about 90% seen once. This specimen comes from a study of blood T cell repertoires in COVID-19. Whole-study context: COVID-19 samples, acute and convalescent, were from the United States, Italy and Spain. Sources were T cells, B-cell-depleted T cells, or PBMCs; the material itself was cDNA or gDNA.

The sample consisted of peripheral blood. The rearrangement uses TRBV3-1 (or the pseudogene TRBV3-2) and TRBJ1-1; D gene uncertain. The source of this sequence is a man between 45 and 60 years old with active COVID-19. CDR3 coding DNA: TGTGCCAGCAGCCAGGGCAACGTAAACACTGAAGCTTTCTTT. It codes for CASSQGNVNTEAFF.